The 29 T cell receptor beta chains below come from one sample, sequenced in a study of shared clonotypes between healthy human individuals. Some clones are missing from TCRdb's copy, which holds only in-frame ones; the method was immunoSEQ multiplex PCR. The sample contains about 100,000 clones, less than 60% of which appear only once. Sequenced material: PBMCs. The receptor set was obtained from a woman between 35 and 50 years old in good health. Some clones in this sample may be carry-over from other donors' samples.

This chain joins TRBV5-4 and TRBJ2-5, with D perhaps assigned TRBD1 or TRBD2 (5 bases each). The J call may be mistaken, given a closer DNA end match to TRBJ2-7. The CDR3 is 14 residues long. Germline CDR1 and CDR2: SGHNT and YYREEE (reference sequence). CDR3 region: CASSGDGNSYEQYF. Written as DNA, the CDR3 is TGTGCCAGCAGCGGGGACGGAAACTCCTACGAGCAGTACTTC.

This clone was seen only once. This rearrangement joins TRBV5-6 to TRBJ1-4; 8 bases map to TRBD1. The trim removed 4 bases at V and 5 bases at J, leaving 10 bases unmatched. Per the germline V gene, CDR1 is SGHDT and CDR2 is YYEEEE. There are 16 residues in the CDR3. The CDR3 DNA follows: TGTGCCAGCAGCCAAAGGACAGGGAACGAGAATGAAAAACTGTTTTTT. It codes for CASSQRTGNENEKLFF.

This clone was recorded many times. The chain carries TRBV20-1 and TRBJ2-5; D call uncertain. This CDR3 region has 10 residues. Looked up from germline, CDR1 is DFQATT and CDR2 is SNEGSKA (reference sequence). The CDR3, as DNA: TGCAGGCCCAGGCGGGAGACCCAGTACTTC. This encodes CRPRRETQYF.

In its sample, this clone is medium-sized. The sample has other DNA sequences that encode this CDR3 too. The chain links TRBV25-1 to TRBJ1-6, with D hard to call. The CDR3 is 13 residues long. Per germline, CDR1 MGHDK and CDR2 SYGVNS. The ends were cut back, 1 base at V and 7 bases at J, with 5 bases in the middle. CDR3 coding DNA: TGTGCCAGCAGTGAATCTGAGAATTCACCCCTCCACTTT. It yields the protein CASSESENSPLHF.

This clone ranks as medium-sized. The V gene is TRBV7-9, the J gene TRBJ1-1; 7 bases agree with TRBD1. The CDR3 has 18 amino acids. Germline CDR1 and CDR2: SEHNR and FQNEAQ (reference sequence). After removal of 5 bases from V and 0 bases from J, the junction contained 15 bases not matched to a gene. CDR3 nucleotide sequence: TGTGCCAGCAGCCCACCAGTAGTCGGACAGGTGATGAACACTGAAGCTTTCTTT. It is translated as CASSPPVVGQVMNTEAFF.

This clone came up many times. The chain carries TRBV7-9 and TRBJ2-6; D may be TRBD1 (7 bases). The CDR3 length is 19 residues. The germline V and J ends were trimmed by 9 bases and 0 bases, with 24 bases remaining between them. Germline assignment: CDR1 SEHNR and CDR2 FQNEAQ (reference sequence). CDR3 sequence (DNA): TGTGCCAGAGGGGGGACACCGGGACAGAAGTCCTCTGGGGCCAACGTCCTGACTTTC. Translated, it gives CARGGTPGQKSSGANVLTF.

Ten or more counts support this clone. The J gene is TRBJ2-3, the V gene TRBV4-2; D may correspond to TRBD1 or TRBD2 (5 bases each). Germline V gene data show CDR1 as LGHNA and CDR2 as YNFKEQ. Trimming took 6 bases from V and 1 from J, leaving 20 bases between them. This CDR3 is built from 17 residues. The CDR3 region is CASSPRANGARTDTQYF. CDR3 coding DNA: TGTGCCAGCAGTCCAAGGGCAAACGGGGCTCGCACAGATACGCAGTATTTT.

The genes are TRBV19 and TRBJ2-1, with 9 bases aligning to TRBD2. The junction had 10 bases not matched to a gene; V was cut back by 1 base and J by 3 bases. Germline CDR1 reads LNHDA; CDR2 reads SQIVND (reference sequence). The CDR3 is 18 amino acids. This chain's CDR3 is CASSIALSSGKGYNEQFF. The CDR3 DNA sequence: TGTGCCAGTAGTATAGCCCTATCTAGCGGGAAGGGCTACAATGAGCAGTTCTTC.

The J gene is TRBJ2-5, the V gene TRBV7-7, with 7 bases that match TRBD1. The CDR3 is 14 amino acids. The V gene end was trimmed by 5 bases and the J gene end by 5 bases; junction bases not matched to a gene: 8. CDR1 is SSHAT and CDR2 is FNYEAQ in the germline V gene (reference sequence). In DNA form, the CDR3 reads TGTGCCAGCAGCCAGCTAGGGGGCGGTGAGACCCAGTACTTC. Translating gives CASSQLGGGETQYF.

Worth noting for this clone: This likely stems from a read error, as it lies one base from a far larger clone. Other DNA sequences from this sample encode an identical CDR3 as well. The chain links TRBV11-2 to TRBJ2-7, with D possibly matching TRBD1 (8 bases). The CDR3 is 16 amino acids. The germline V and J ends were trimmed by 5 bases and 4 bases, with 21 bases remaining between them. Germline V gives CDR1 SGHAT, CDR2 FQNNGV. The CDR3 nucleotides read TGTGCCAGCAGCCCCGACAGGGGCGGGAGCTCTTACGAGCAGTACTTC. Encoded protein: CASSPDRGGSSYEQYF.

This clone was detected many times. The gene calls are TRBV5-6 and TRBJ1-2; D unresolved. This CDR3 spans 15 amino acids. The V end lost 5 bases, the J end lost 4 bases, and 18 bases lay between the germline ends. Germline assignment: CDR1 SGHDT and CDR2 YYEEEE. The CDR3 sequence: CASSHVGSAFYGYTF. In DNA, the CDR3 is TGTGCCAGCAGTCATGTCGGGAGTGCCTTCTATGGCTACACCTTC.

There are a few counts of this clone. The chain uses TRBV9 and TRBJ2-1, with 7 bases aligning to TRBD2. Germline V gene sequence: CDR1 SGDLS, CDR2 YYNGEE. The CDR3 totals 15 residues. J lost 4 bases, V lost 3 bases, and 7 bases had no gene match. This CDR3 reads CASSASGRTYNEQFF. In nucleotides, the CDR3 is TGTGCCAGCAGCGCTAGCGGTCGTACTTACAATGAGCAGTTCTTC. Full variable domain (remainder filled in from reference TRBV9 and TRBJ2-1): DSGVTQTPKHLITATGQRVTLRCSPRSGDLSVYWYQQSLDQGLQFLIQYYNGEERAKGNILERFSAQQFPDLHSELNLSSLELGDSALYFCASSASGRTYNEQFFGPGTRLTVL.

This clone was counted a single time. The chain employs TRBV5-4 and TRBJ1-1; 12 positions match TRBD1. The CDR3 length is 16 residues. After removal of 2 bases from V and 1 base from J, the junction contained 3 bases not matched to a gene. Germline CDR1 reads SGHNT; CDR2 reads YYREEE (reference sequence). CDR3: CASSFGTGGQNTEAFF. CDR3 nucleotides: TGTGCCAGCAGCTTCGGGACAGGGGGCCAGAACACTGAAGCTTTCTTT. Based on the CDR3 plus reference TRBV5-4 and TRBJ1-1, the full variable domain is ETGVTQSPTHLIKTRGQQVTLRCSSQSGHNTVSWYQQALGQGPQFIFQYYREEENGRGNFPPRFSGLQFPNYSSELNVNALELDDSALYLCASSFGTGGQNTEAFFGQGTRLTVV.

A note on this clone: A single base separates this from a much larger clone, so it may be a read error. The chain joins TRBV30 to TRBJ2-7; no clear D. Trimming took off 1 base at V and 6 bases at J, with 22 bases between the two ends. Germline-derived CDR1 and CDR2 are GTSNPN and SVGIG (reference sequence). The CDR3 is 16 residues long. DNA of the CDR3: TGTGCCTGGAGTGCATTTTCCATCCGTGGTCGAAGCGAGCAGTACTTC. Amino acids: CAWSAFSIRGRSEQYF.

This chain joins TRBV6-1 and TRBJ2-4, with D maybe TRBD1 (5 bases). CDR1 and CDR2 from the germline V gene are MNHNS and SASEGT. Deletions cut 2 bases from V and 6 bases from J, with 8 bases between. There are 13 residues in the CDR3. CDR3 nucleotide sequence: TGTGCCAGCAGTGAACAGACAGTAAACATTCAGTACTTC. Translation: CASSEQTVNIQYF.

This clone was observed a handful of times. The chain links TRBV2 to TRBJ2-7, with 8 positions matching TRBD1. V trimming: 3 bases; J trimming: 5 bases; junction bases outside the gene matches: 6. There are 14 residues in the CDR3. Germline CDR1 is SNHLY and CDR2 is FYNNEI. This chain's CDR3 is CASSDRGLWNEQYF. CDR3 coding DNA: TGTGCCAGCAGTGACAGGGGGCTATGGAACGAGCAGTACTTC.

This clone was seen once. The chain is built from TRBV4-1 and TRBJ2-7, with D tentatively TRBD2 (6 bases). This CDR3 is built from 16 residues. Germline loops: CDR1 MGHRA, CDR2 YSYEKL. V was clipped by 2 bases and J by 3 bases, with 17 bases between them. Here the CDR3 DNA reads TGCGCCAGCAGCCAAACACTAGCCCTTGCGGACTACGAGCAGTACTTC. Residues: CASSQTLALADYEQYF.

A remark on this clone: A read error is possible here, since a much larger clone lies one base away. The V call is TRBV30, the J call TRBJ1-4; D gene unclear. The CDR3 is made up of 12 amino acids. V was shortened by 4 bases and J by 5 bases, with 8 bases between the two germline ends. The germline V gene encodes CDR1 GTSNPN and CDR2 SVGIG (reference sequence). The CDR3 region is CAWTRTNEKLFF. CDR3 nucleotides: TGTGCCTGGACACGGACCAATGAAAAACTGTTTTTT.

On this clone: This likely reflects a read error, since a far larger clone is one base away. Here the CDR3 omits its conserved ending phenylalanine or tryptophan, so a read error is the likely source. The J gene is TRBJ1-5, the V gene TRBV30; D gene unclear. The V end lost 1 base, the J end lost 0 bases, and 10 bases lay between the germline ends. CDR1 is GTSNPN, CDR2 SVGIG, per germline (reference sequence). The CDR3 is 15 residues long. The CDR3 DNA is TGTGCCTGGAGTGAGAGCTCCCGTAGCAATCAGCCCCAGCATCTT. Translating gives CAWSESSRSNQPQHL.

This clone occurred a few times. A read error likely explains this, since a far larger clone differs by one base. The chain recombines TRBV7-7 with TRBJ1-2, with D hard to call. Germline V gives CDR1 SSHAT, CDR2 FNYEAQ (reference sequence). The CDR3 loop spans 12 amino acids. The CDR3 here is CAGNQDLPFGTF. CDR3 in DNA: TGTGCTGGCAACCAGGACCTTCCGTTCGGCACCTTC. Full variable domain (remainder filled in from reference TRBV7-7 and TRBJ1-2): GAGVSQSPRYKVTKRGQDVTLRCDPISSHATLYWYQQALGQGPEFLTYFNYEAQPDKSGLPSDRFSAERPEGSISTLTIQRTEQRDSAMYRCAGNQDLPFGTFGSGTRLTVV.

The rearrangement joins TRBV2 to TRBJ2-7; D is tentatively TRBD1 or TRBD2 (5 bases each). Trimming removed 5 bases at V and 2 bases at J, with 16 bases between. Germline assignment: CDR1 SNHLY and CDR2 FYNNEI. This CDR3 has 15 amino acids. As DNA, the CDR3 is TGTGCCAGCAGTCAGCCGGGACGCTTGCCCTACGAGCAGTACTTC. Its protein is CASSQPGRLPYEQYF.

Concerning this clone itself: A much larger clone sits a single nucleotide away, making a read error possible. In the same sample, other DNA sequences code for this CDR3. The V and J genes are TRBV4-1 and TRBJ2-1; 7 positions match TRBD2. CDR1 is MGHRA and CDR2 is YSYEKL in the germline V gene. This CDR3 contains 16 residues. Trimming cost V 3 bases and J 5 bases; bases outside gene matches: 10. CDR3 nucleotide sequence: TGCGCCAGCAGCCAGGGGTTGGCGGGAGAAGACAATGAGCAGTTCTTC. As protein: CASSQGLAGEDNEQFF.

A remark on this clone: A much larger clone sits a single nucleotide away, making a read error possible. This CDR3 is also generated by other DNA sequences in the sample. The rearrangement uses TRBV27 and TRBJ1-2; possible D gene TRBD1, 6 bases. The CDR3 runs 15 residues. The germline V gene encodes CDR1 MNHEY and CDR2 SMNVEV (reference sequence). The CDR3 sequence is CASSQGRGAWNGYTF. The CDR3 coding sequence is TGTGCCAGCAGCCAGGGCCGGGGGGCTTGGAATGGTTACACCTTC.

The chain recombines TRBV4-3 with TRBJ2-1, with 11 bases identical to TRBD2. Germline loops: CDR1 LGHNA, CDR2 YSLEER. V gave up 1 base and J gave up 7 bases; unmatched junction bases: 3. The CDR3 consists of 15 residues. Here the CDR3 DNA reads TGCGCCAGCAGCCAAGGTAGCGGGAGGGGGAATGAGCAGTTCTTC. Amino acids: CASSQGSGRGNEQFF.

This clone was counted between two and nine times. This sequence joins TRBV7-6 and TRBJ2-7; D unresolved. Germline assignment: CDR1 SGHVS and CDR2 FNYEAQ. V was clipped by 5 bases and J by 6 bases, with 11 bases between them. There are 12 residues in the CDR3. The CDR3 spells CASSPRPGEQYF. The CDR3 DNA reads as TGTGCCAGCAGCCCGCGGCCGGGCGAGCAGTACTTC.

The CDR3 nucleotides are TGTGCCAGCAGTTTGGAAAAGATCTATGGCTACACCTTC. It specifies CASSLEKIYGYTF. J is TRBJ1-2 and V is TRBV28; no firm D call. This CDR3 comprises 13 residues. Germline values: CDR1 MDHEN, CDR2 SYDVKM. The V and J ends lost 3 bases and 4 bases respectively, with 9 bases between them.

This clone occurred many times. The gene calls are TRBV11-2 and TRBJ1-2; D perhaps matches TRBD1 (5 bases). The CDR3 sequence is 13 residues long. Per the germline V gene, CDR1 is SGHAT and CDR2 is FQNNGV. The ends were cut back, 5 bases at V and 5 bases at J, with 12 bases in the middle. CDR3 region: CASSPSRAYGYTF. The CDR3 coding sequence is TGTGCCAGCAGCCCCTCCAGGGCGTATGGCTACACCTTC.

In this sample, this clone turned up once. This chain uses TRBV28 with TRBJ1-2; TRBD1 matches at 12 bases. V dropped 3 bases and J dropped 8; count of bases not matched to a gene: 10. The CDR3 consists of 16 residues. Germline V CDR1 and CDR2: MDHEN, SYDVKM. The CDR3 coding sequence is TGTGCCAGCAGTTTGGGGACAGGGGGCGCAGTAGGGGGCTACACCTTC. Translating gives CASSLGTGGAVGGYTF.

The chain uses TRBV27 and TRBJ2-7, with 8 bases that match TRBD2. V shed 7 bases, J shed 2 bases, and the junction held 10 bases outside the gene matches. Germline assignment: CDR1 MNHEY and CDR2 SMNVEV (reference sequence). The CDR3 runs 15 residues. The CDR3 here is CASIPRTSFAYEQYF. CDR3 nucleotide sequence: TGTGCCAGCATCCCTCGGACTAGCTTCGCCTACGAGCAGTACTTC.